Listed below are T cell receptor beta chains from one sample, sequenced in a study of blood T cell repertoires in COVID-19. Only in-frame clones appear in the TCRdb table, and some are missing; sequencing was by immunoSEQ multiplex PCR. The profile shows around 310,000 clones, 90% of them singletons. Sequenced: peripheral blood. The source of these receptors is a woman in her forties with COVID-19, enrolled during active disease. The CDR3 runs from the conserved cysteine through the conserved F or W. Each record gives: CDR3 DNA, CDR3 protein, V gene, clone size, D gene, J gene. The D gene is left open where the match is weak. Part of the rows lack a size; the others show once, few, many or a class for expanded clones.

CDR3 DNA: TGTGCCAGCAGTTTAGAGTGGTTGGGCAGGGGAGAAAGGCAGTTCTTC
CDR3 protein: CASSLEWLGRGERQFF
V gene: TRBV27
clone size: NA
D gene: NA
J gene: TRBJ2-1

CDR3 DNA: TGTGCCAGCAGCCGAGGTGGTAGCGGGGGCTACGAGCAGTACTTC
CDR3 protein: CASSRGGSGGYEQYF
V gene: TRBV7-8
clone size: once
D gene: TRBD2
J gene: TRBJ2-7

CDR3 DNA: TGTGCCAGCAGACCGGACAGGCTGAACACTGAAGCTTTCTTT
CDR3 protein: CASRPDRLNTEAFF
V gene: TRBV28
clone size: NA
D gene: TRBD1
J gene: TRBJ1-1

CDR3 DNA: TGTGCCAGCAGTTACCGCGCCTGGGACAGGGGTTCGGGGGAGCTGTTTTTT
CDR3 protein: CASSYRAWDRGSGELFF
V gene: TRBV27
clone size: NA
D gene: TRBD1
J gene: TRBJ2-2

CDR3 DNA: TGTGCCACCAGTGATCCGGGCTCTGGAAACACCATATATTTT
CDR3 protein: CATSDPGSGNTIYF
V gene: TRBV24-1
clone size: NA
D gene: NA
J gene: TRBJ1-3

CDR3 DNA: TGTGCCAGCAGCCTCGACAGGGGCCAGCATTTT
CDR3 protein: CASSLDRGQHF
V gene: TRBV6-6
clone size: NA
D gene: TRBD1
J gene: TRBJ1-5

CDR3 DNA: TGTGCCAGCAGTTATGTGATTGGGAGAGGGGGCTTTAACACTGAAGCTTTCTTT
CDR3 protein: CASSYVIGRGGFNTEAFF
V gene: TRBV6-2/TRBV6-3
clone size: NA
D gene: TRBD1
J gene: TRBJ1-1

CDR3 DNA: TGTGCCAGCAGCCAAGGAATCTTAGTTGGAGTGGTTGTTGAGCAGTTCTTC
CDR3 protein: CASSQGILVGVVVEQFF
V gene: TRBV3-1/TRBV3-2
clone size: NA
D gene: NA
J gene: TRBJ2-1

CDR3 DNA: TGTGCCAGCAGCCCCGGACAGGGTACGACCCAGTACTTC
CDR3 protein: CASSPGQGTTQYF
V gene: TRBV7-8
clone size: NA
D gene: TRBD1
J gene: TRBJ2-5

CDR3 DNA: TGCAGCGTTCAGGGGGGAAACACCATATATTTT
CDR3 protein: CSVQGGNTIYF
V gene: TRBV29-1
clone size: NA
D gene: NA
J gene: TRBJ1-3

CDR3 DNA: TGCGCCAGCAGCCGGACAGGGGGCGAGGAAAAACTGTTTTTT
CDR3 protein: CASSRTGGEEKLFF
V gene: TRBV5-1
clone size: NA
D gene: TRBD1
J gene: TRBJ1-4

CDR3 DNA: TGTGCCAGCAGCCAGACCACAGGGGGCTGGAACACTGAAGCTTTCTTT
CDR3 protein: CASSQTTGGWNTEAFF
V gene: TRBV4-2
clone size: NA
D gene: TRBD1
J gene: TRBJ1-1

CDR3 DNA: TGTGCCAGCAGCCAATCCGAGAGGGAGAGCAATCAGCCCCAGCATTTT
CDR3 protein: CASSQSERESNQPQHF
V gene: TRBV3-1/TRBV3-2
clone size: few
D gene: NA
J gene: TRBJ1-5

CDR3 DNA: TGTGCCAGCAGCCCCATGGACAGGAATTACGAGCAGTACTTC
CDR3 protein: CASSPMDRNYEQYF
V gene: TRBV7-2
clone size: NA
D gene: TRBD1
J gene: TRBJ2-7

CDR3 DNA: TGTGCCAGCAGTTCCCGGGACAGGTCTAACTATGGCTACACCTTC
CDR3 protein: CASSSRDRSNYGYTF
V gene: TRBV6-2/TRBV6-3
clone size: NA
D gene: TRBD1
J gene: TRBJ1-2

CDR3 DNA: TGTGCCAGCAGCTTTTCGTCCTACGAGCAGTACTTC
CDR3 protein: CASSFSSYEQYF
V gene: TRBV2
clone size: NA
D gene: NA
J gene: TRBJ2-7

CDR3 DNA: TGCGCCAGCAGTTACGACGGACACTCTGGAAACACCATATATTTT
CDR3 protein: CASSYDGHSGNTIYF
V gene: TRBV10-2
clone size: NA
D gene: NA
J gene: TRBJ1-3

CDR3 DNA: TGTGCCAGCAGCTTATCAGGGTACTCTGGAAACACCATATATTTT
CDR3 protein: CASSLSGYSGNTIYF
V gene: TRBV7-2
clone size: NA
D gene: NA
J gene: TRBJ1-3

CDR3 DNA: TGTGCCATCAGGGGAGCGGGCACCACAGGTACGCAGTATTTT
CDR3 protein: CAIRGAGTTGTQYF
V gene: TRBV10-3
clone size: NA
D gene: NA
J gene: TRBJ2-3

CDR3 DNA: TGTGCCAGCACCCAGGACAGGGGGGGCACTGAAGCTTTCTTT
CDR3 protein: CASTQDRGGTEAFF
V gene: TRBV2
clone size: NA
D gene: TRBD1
J gene: TRBJ1-1

CDR3 DNA: TGTGCCAGCAGCCCCGCCCAGCGGGGCAATGAGCAGTTCTTC
CDR3 protein: CASSPAQRGNEQFF
V gene: TRBV11-2
clone size: NA
D gene: TRBD2
J gene: TRBJ2-1

CDR3 DNA: TGTGCCAGCTCACCGGGGAGCGGGGATCTCTCGGGCCAGCCCCAGCATTTT
CDR3 protein: CASSPGSGDLSGQPQHF
V gene: TRBV18
clone size: NA
D gene: NA
J gene: TRBJ1-5

CDR3 DNA: TGTGCCAGCAGCTTGTCTCCCTATCCATACGAGCAGTACTTC
CDR3 protein: CASSLSPYPYEQYF
V gene: TRBV7-9
clone size: NA
D gene: NA
J gene: TRBJ2-7

CDR3 DNA: TGTGCCAGCAGTCCTGGACAGGGATGGCAGCCCCAGCATTTT
CDR3 protein: CASSPGQGWQPQHF
V gene: TRBV27
clone size: NA
D gene: TRBD1
J gene: TRBJ1-5

CDR3 DNA: TGTGCCTGGAAGGGACAGGACAAAGGTAGCAATCAGCCCCAGCATTTT
CDR3 protein: CAWKGQDKGSNQPQHF
V gene: TRBV30
clone size: once
D gene: TRBD1
J gene: TRBJ1-5

CDR3 DNA: TGTGCCAGCAGCTTAATGGCGGGGAGTGCCTACAATGAGCAGTTCTTC
CDR3 protein: CASSLMAGSAYNEQFF
V gene: TRBV11-2
clone size: NA
D gene: NA
J gene: TRBJ2-1

CDR3 DNA: TGTGCCAGCAGCTTTAGCGGGGCGGGTGGCTACACCTTC
CDR3 protein: CASSFSGAGGYTF
V gene: TRBV5-6
clone size: NA
D gene: NA
J gene: TRBJ1-2

CDR3 DNA: TGTGCCAGCTCAATAACAGGGGTACGAAGTCAAGGTCAAGGTGGCTACACCTTC
CDR3 protein: CASSITGVRSQGQGGYTF
V gene: TRBV18
clone size: once
D gene: TRBD1
J gene: TRBJ1-2

CDR3 DNA: TGTGCCAGCAGCTTTTTGGGGGCATCTGAAGCTTTCTTT
CDR3 protein: CASSFLGASEAFF
V gene: TRBV7-2
clone size: NA
D gene: NA
J gene: TRBJ1-1

CDR3 DNA: TGTGCCAGCAGGGGGACAGCGCGGAGCTCCTACAATGAGCAGTTCTTC
CDR3 protein: CASRGTARSSYNEQFF
V gene: TRBV2
clone size: NA
D gene: TRBD1
J gene: TRBJ2-1

CDR3 DNA: TGTGCCAGTAGTTCCCGTCTGAACACTGAAGCTTTCTTT
CDR3 protein: CASSSRLNTEAFF
V gene: TRBV19
clone size: NA
D gene: NA
J gene: TRBJ1-1

CDR3 DNA: TGTGCCAGCAGTGAGGGGGGGGCTCGGACTGAAGCTTTCTTT
CDR3 protein: CASSEGGARTEAFF
V gene: TRBV2
clone size: once
D gene: NA
J gene: TRBJ1-1

CDR3 DNA: TGTGCCAGCAGCTTAGATTCGAGAGCACCCCTCCACTTT
CDR3 protein: CASSLDSRAPLHF
V gene: TRBV11-2
clone size: few
D gene: NA
J gene: TRBJ1-6

CDR3 DNA: TGTGCCAGCAGCCGGGGGTCAAACTACGAGCAGTACTTC
CDR3 protein: CASSRGSNYEQYF
V gene: TRBV27
clone size: NA
D gene: NA
J gene: TRBJ2-7

CDR3 DNA: TGTGCCAGCAGCCCCAGGGCCTCGATGCCGGATACGCAGTATTTT
CDR3 protein: CASSPRASMPDTQYF
V gene: TRBV7-2
clone size: NA
D gene: NA
J gene: TRBJ2-3

CDR3 DNA: TGCGCCAGCAGCTTGGTGGGGGGTAACAATGAGCAGTTCTTC
CDR3 protein: CASSLVGGNNEQFF
V gene: TRBV5-1
clone size: NA
D gene: NA
J gene: TRBJ2-1

CDR3 DNA: TGTGCCAGCAGCTCCCGGACAGGGGACACTGAAGCTTTCTTT
CDR3 protein: CASSSRTGDTEAFF
V gene: TRBV3-1/TRBV3-2
clone size: NA
D gene: TRBD1
J gene: TRBJ1-1

CDR3 DNA: TGTGCCAGCAGCTTACAGGGGTGGAACACTGAAGCTTTCTTT
CDR3 protein: CASSLQGWNTEAFF
V gene: TRBV7-2
clone size: once
D gene: NA
J gene: TRBJ1-1

CDR3 DNA: TGTGCCAGCAGCTTAGACGGAGGGGACTATGGCTACACCTTC
CDR3 protein: CASSLDGGDYGYTF
V gene: TRBV7-8
clone size: NA
D gene: NA
J gene: TRBJ1-2

CDR3 DNA: TGTGCCTGGAGCGGGGGAAGTGGGACCAAAAACATTCAGTACTTC
CDR3 protein: CAWSGGSGTKNIQYF
V gene: TRBV30
clone size: NA
D gene: NA
J gene: TRBJ2-4

CDR3 DNA: TGTGCCAGCAGGGAGGGGACCTACACCGGGGAGCTGTTTTTT
CDR3 protein: CASREGTYTGELFF
V gene: TRBV6-5
clone size: NA
D gene: NA
J gene: TRBJ2-2

CDR3 DNA: TGTGCCAGCAGCTCCCGCCAGGGTAGCGGGGAGCTGTTTTTT
CDR3 protein: CASSSRQGSGELFF
V gene: TRBV11-2
clone size: NA
D gene: NA
J gene: TRBJ2-2

CDR3 DNA: TGTGCCAGCAGCTTGTGGGTACAGCAGTCCACCGGGGAGCTGTTTTTT
CDR3 protein: CASSLWVQQSTGELFF
V gene: TRBV5-6
clone size: once
D gene: NA
J gene: TRBJ2-2

CDR3 DNA: TGCGCCAGCACCCTCGACAGGGTTGGGACTGAAGCTTTCTTT
CDR3 protein: CASTLDRVGTEAFF
V gene: TRBV5-1
clone size: NA
D gene: TRBD1
J gene: TRBJ1-1

CDR3 DNA: TGTGCCAGCAGTGAGGAAACTAGCGGCTACTACAATGAGCAGTTCTTC
CDR3 protein: CASSEETSGYYNEQFF
V gene: TRBV2
clone size: NA
D gene: TRBD2
J gene: TRBJ2-1

CDR3 DNA: TGTGCTAGTGGGGACAGGGCTTACTATGGCTACACCTTC
CDR3 protein: CASGDRAYYGYTF
V gene: TRBV12-5
clone size: NA
D gene: TRBD1
J gene: TRBJ1-2

CDR3 DNA: TGTGCCAGCAGCTGGGACAATTCGGGTTCACCCCTCCACTTT
CDR3 protein: CASSWDNSGSPLHF
V gene: TRBV7-9
clone size: NA
D gene: NA
J gene: TRBJ1-6

CDR3 DNA: TGTGCCAGCAGCGCTAGCGGGGGAACCGGGGAGCTGTTTTTT
CDR3 protein: CASSASGGTGELFF
V gene: TRBV6-4
clone size: NA
D gene: TRBD2
J gene: TRBJ2-2

CDR3 DNA: TGCGCCAGCAGCTTGTCCACAGGGGGCCCACTGAACACTGAAGCTTTCTTT
CDR3 protein: CASSLSTGGPLNTEAFF
V gene: TRBV5-1
clone size: NA
D gene: TRBD1
J gene: TRBJ1-1

CDR3 DNA: TGTGCCAGCAGCTTGGAGGCAGGGTTGCAAGCCGGCTACACCTTC
CDR3 protein: CASSLEAGLQAGYTF
V gene: TRBV5-5
clone size: NA
D gene: NA
J gene: TRBJ1-2

CDR3 DNA: TGCGCCAGCAGCCGACAGGGGTCCTTTTTCTCCTACGAGCAGTACTTC
CDR3 protein: CASSRQGSFFSYEQYF
V gene: TRBV5-1
clone size: NA
D gene: TRBD1
J gene: TRBJ2-7

CDR3 DNA: TGTGCCAGCAGCCCTCTTAGCGGGAGGGGCACCGGGGAGCTGTTTTTT
CDR3 protein: CASSPLSGRGTGELFF
V gene: TRBV28
clone size: NA
D gene: TRBD2
J gene: TRBJ2-2

CDR3 DNA: TGTGCCAGCAGTCACCAACCCGGACTCTACGAGCAGTACTTC
CDR3 protein: CASSHQPGLYEQYF
V gene: TRBV6-5
clone size: NA
D gene: NA
J gene: TRBJ2-7

CDR3 DNA: TGTGCCAGCAGGGAGGGGAATAGCAATCAGCCCCAGCATTTT
CDR3 protein: CASREGNSNQPQHF
V gene: TRBV28
clone size: NA
D gene: NA
J gene: TRBJ1-5

CDR3 DNA: TGTGCCAGCAGTTACCGGACAGGGGCGAGCTCTGGGGCCAACGTCCTGACTTTC
CDR3 protein: CASSYRTGASSGANVLTF
V gene: TRBV6-2/TRBV6-3
clone size: NA
D gene: TRBD1
J gene: TRBJ2-6

CDR3 DNA: TGTGCCAGCAGTTTATTGGGACAGGGCGCCAATTCACCCCTCCACTTT
CDR3 protein: CASSLLGQGANSPLHF
V gene: TRBV28
clone size: NA
D gene: TRBD1
J gene: TRBJ1-6

CDR3 DNA: TGTGCCAGTAGTTCCCTCCTAGCGGGAGGGGAGCGAAATGAGCAGTTCTTC
CDR3 protein: CASSSLLAGGERNEQFF
V gene: TRBV19
clone size: NA
D gene: TRBD2
J gene: TRBJ2-1

CDR3 DNA: TGTGCCTGGAGACCTAGCTCCTACAATGAGCAGTTCTTC
CDR3 protein: CAWRPSSYNEQFF
V gene: TRBV30
clone size: NA
D gene: NA
J gene: TRBJ2-1

CDR3 DNA: TGTGCCAGCAGTTGGGCGGGACAGCCCCACACCGGGGAGCTGTTTTTT
CDR3 protein: CASSWAGQPHTGELFF
V gene: TRBV6-5
clone size: once
D gene: NA
J gene: TRBJ2-2

CDR3 DNA: TGCAGCGCCCAACAGGGGGCTCGGTATGGCTACACCTTC
CDR3 protein: CSAQQGARYGYTF
V gene: TRBV29-1
clone size: NA
D gene: TRBD1
J gene: TRBJ1-2